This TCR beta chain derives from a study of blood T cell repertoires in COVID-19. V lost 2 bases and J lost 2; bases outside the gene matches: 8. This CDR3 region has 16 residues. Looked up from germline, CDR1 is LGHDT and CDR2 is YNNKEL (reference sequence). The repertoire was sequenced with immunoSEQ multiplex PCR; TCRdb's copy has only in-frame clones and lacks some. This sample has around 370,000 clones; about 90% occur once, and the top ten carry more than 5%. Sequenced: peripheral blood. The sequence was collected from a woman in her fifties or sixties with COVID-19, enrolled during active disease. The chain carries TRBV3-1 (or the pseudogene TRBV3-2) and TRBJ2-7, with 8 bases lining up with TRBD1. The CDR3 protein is CASSQRYRGSPYEQYF. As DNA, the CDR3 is TGTGCCAGCAGCCAACGTTACAGGGGGAGCCCCTACGAGCAGTACTTC.